The clone carrying this T cell receptor (beta chain) came up a few times. What it binds is not known. This specimen comes from a study of blood T cells in healthy people across ages. Study observations and caveats: The lack of PBMC sorting stopped any conclusive naive versus antigen-experienced comparison.

A sample-barcoded 5' primer and a J-beta primer mix were used in a second PCR of roughly 7 to 11 cycles. Each CDR3 protein is one row after TCRdb ran MiXCR on the 5' RACE reads. Of roughly 1 million distinct CDR3 sequences listed, 25% are singletons. The V gene's germline CDR1 is SGHTA and CDR2 FQGNSA. Trimming took off 2 bases at V and 3 bases at J, with 15 bases between the two ends. CDR3 length equals 16 residues. These data are also associated with another study on T cells of mothers and their children.

The chain employs TRBV7-2 and TRBJ2-3, with a tentative D call TRBD2 (5 bases). This TCR derives from a girl under 10 years old in good health. Source material: blood. The CDR3 region has the DNA TGTGCCAGCAGCTTACGCCCGGGGATGGGGACAGATACGCAGTATTTT. Translating it yields CASSLRPGMGTDTQYF. Complete variable domain (other parts from reference TRBV7-2 and TRBJ2-3): GAGVSQSPSNKVTEKGKDVELRCDPISGHTALYWYRQSLGQGLEFLIYFQGNSAPDKSGLPSDRFSAERTGGSVSTLTIQRTQQEDSAVYLCASSLRPGMGTDTQYFGPGTRLTVL.